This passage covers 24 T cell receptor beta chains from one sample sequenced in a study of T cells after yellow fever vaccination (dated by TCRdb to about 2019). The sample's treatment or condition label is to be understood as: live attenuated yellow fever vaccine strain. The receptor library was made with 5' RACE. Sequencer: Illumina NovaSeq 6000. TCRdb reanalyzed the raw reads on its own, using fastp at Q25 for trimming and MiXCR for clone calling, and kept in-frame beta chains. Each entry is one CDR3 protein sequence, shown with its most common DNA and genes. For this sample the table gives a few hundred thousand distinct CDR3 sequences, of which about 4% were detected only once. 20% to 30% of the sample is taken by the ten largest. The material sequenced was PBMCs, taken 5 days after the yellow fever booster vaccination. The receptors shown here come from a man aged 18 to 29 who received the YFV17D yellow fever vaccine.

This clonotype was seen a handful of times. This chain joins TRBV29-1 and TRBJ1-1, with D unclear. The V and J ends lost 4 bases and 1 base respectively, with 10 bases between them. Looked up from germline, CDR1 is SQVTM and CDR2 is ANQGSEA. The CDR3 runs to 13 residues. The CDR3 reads CSVVLFANTEAFF. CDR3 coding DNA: TGCAGCGTTGTGTTATTTGCGAACACTGAAGCTTTCTTT.

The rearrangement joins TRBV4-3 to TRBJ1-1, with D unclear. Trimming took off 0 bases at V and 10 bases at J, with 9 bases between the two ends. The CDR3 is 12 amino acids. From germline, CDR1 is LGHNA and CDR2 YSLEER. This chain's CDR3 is CASSQDGRVAFF. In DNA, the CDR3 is TGCGCCAGCAGCCAAGACGGGCGGGTAGCTTTCTTT.

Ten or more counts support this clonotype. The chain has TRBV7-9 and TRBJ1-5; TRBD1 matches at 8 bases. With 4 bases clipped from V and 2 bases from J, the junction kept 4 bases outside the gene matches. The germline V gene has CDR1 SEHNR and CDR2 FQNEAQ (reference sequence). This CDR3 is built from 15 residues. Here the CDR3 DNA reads TGTGCCAGCAGCTCGGGACAGGTCCGCAATCAGCCCCAGCATTTT. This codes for CASSSGQVRNQPQHF.

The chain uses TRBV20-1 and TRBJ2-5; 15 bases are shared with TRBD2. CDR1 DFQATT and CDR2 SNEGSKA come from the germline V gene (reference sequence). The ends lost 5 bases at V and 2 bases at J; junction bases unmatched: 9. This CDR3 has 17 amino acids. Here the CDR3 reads CSASGLAGGIPQETQYF. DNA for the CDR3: TGCAGTGCTTCGGGACTAGCGGGGGGCATCCCACAAGAGACCCAGTACTTC.

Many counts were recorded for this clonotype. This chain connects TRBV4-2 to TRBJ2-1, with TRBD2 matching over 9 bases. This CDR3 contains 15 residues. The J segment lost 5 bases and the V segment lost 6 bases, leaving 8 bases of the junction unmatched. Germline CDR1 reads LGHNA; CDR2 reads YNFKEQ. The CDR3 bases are TGTGCCAGCAGAAGCGGGGGGTTCCCCCACAATGAGCAGTTCTTC. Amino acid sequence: CASRSGGFPHNEQFF.

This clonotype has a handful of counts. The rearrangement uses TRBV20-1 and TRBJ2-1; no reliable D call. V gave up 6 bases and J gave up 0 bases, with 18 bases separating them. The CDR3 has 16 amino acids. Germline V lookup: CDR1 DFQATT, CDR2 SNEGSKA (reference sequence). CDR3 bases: TGCAGTGCACAGACGCGTGGCCGGGTCTCCTACAATGAGCAGTTCTTC. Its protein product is CSAQTRGRVSYNEQFF.

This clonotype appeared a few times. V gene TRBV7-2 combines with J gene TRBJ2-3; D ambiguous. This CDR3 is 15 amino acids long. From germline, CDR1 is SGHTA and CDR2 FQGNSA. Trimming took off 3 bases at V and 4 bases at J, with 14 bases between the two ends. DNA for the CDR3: TGTGCCAGCAGCTTCCAGGCGGTAGGATCAGATACGCAGTATTTT. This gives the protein CASSFQAVGSDTQYF.

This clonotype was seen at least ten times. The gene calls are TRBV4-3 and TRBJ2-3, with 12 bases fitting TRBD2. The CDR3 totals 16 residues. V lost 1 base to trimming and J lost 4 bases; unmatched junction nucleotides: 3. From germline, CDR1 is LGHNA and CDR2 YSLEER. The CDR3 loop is CASSQVASGGADTQYF. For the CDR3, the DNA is TGCGCCAGCAGCCAAGTGGCTAGCGGGGGGGCAGATACGCAGTATTTT.

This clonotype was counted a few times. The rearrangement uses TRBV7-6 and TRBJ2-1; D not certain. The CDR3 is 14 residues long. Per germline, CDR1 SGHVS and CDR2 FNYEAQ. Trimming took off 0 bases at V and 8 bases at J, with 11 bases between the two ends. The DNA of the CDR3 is TGTGCCAGCAGCTTAGCGAACAGCGTTCATGAGCAGTTCTTC. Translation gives CASSLANSVHEQFF.

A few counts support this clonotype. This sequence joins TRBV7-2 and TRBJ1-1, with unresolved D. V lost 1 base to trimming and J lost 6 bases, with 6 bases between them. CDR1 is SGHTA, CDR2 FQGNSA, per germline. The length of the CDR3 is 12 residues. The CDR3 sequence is CASSLDGAEAFF. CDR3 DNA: TGTGCCAGCAGCTTAGATGGCGCTGAAGCTTTCTTT.

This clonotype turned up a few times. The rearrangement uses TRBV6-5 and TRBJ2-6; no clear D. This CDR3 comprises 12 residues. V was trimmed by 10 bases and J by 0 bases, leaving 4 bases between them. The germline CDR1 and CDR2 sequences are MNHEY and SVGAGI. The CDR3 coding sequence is TGTGCCACTAACTCTGGGGCCAACGTCCTGACTTTC. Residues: CATNSGANVLTF.

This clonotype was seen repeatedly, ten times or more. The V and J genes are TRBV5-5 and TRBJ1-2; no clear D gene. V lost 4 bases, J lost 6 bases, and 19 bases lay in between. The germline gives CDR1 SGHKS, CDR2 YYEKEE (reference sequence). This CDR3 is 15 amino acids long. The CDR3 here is CASSPWTAGGNGYTF. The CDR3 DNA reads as TGTGCCAGCAGCCCTTGGACCGCAGGAGGAAATGGCTACACCTTC.

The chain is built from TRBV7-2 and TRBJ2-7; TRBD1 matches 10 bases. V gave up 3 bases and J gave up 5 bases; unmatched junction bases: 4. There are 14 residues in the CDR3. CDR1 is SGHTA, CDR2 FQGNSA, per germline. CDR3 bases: TGTGCCAGCAGCTTCGGACAGGGGGTAAACGAGCAGTACTTC. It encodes CASSFGQGVNEQYF.

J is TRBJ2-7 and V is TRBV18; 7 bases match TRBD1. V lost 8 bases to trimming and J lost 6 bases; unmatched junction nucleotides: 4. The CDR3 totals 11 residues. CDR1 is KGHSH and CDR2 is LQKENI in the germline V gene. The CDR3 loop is CASLGGLEQYF. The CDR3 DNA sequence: TGTGCCAGCCTAGGGGGCCTCGAGCAGTACTTC.

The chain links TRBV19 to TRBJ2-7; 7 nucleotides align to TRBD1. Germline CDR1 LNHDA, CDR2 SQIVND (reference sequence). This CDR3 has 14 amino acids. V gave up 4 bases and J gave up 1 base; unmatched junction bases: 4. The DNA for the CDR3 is TGTGCCAGTAGTAGAGAGGGGGCATCCTACGAGCAGTACTTC. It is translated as CASSREGASYEQYF.

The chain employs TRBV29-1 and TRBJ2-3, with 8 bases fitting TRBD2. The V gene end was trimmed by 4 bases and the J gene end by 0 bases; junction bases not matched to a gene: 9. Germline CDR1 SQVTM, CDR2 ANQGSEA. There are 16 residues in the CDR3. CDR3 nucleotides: TGCAGCGTTGGAGGTAGCGGGGTCTCTAGCACAGATACGCAGTATTTT. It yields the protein CSVGGSGVSSTDTQYF.

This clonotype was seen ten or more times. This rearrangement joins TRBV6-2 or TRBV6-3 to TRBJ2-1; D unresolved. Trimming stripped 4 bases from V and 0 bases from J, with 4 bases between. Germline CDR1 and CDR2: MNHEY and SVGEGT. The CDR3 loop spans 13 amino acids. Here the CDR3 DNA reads TGTGCCAGCAGTTCTAGCTCCTACAATGAGCAGTTCTTC. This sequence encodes CASSSSSYNEQFF.

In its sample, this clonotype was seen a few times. CDR3 residues: CASSPKGTGSTDTQYF. The CDR3 DNA reads as TGTGCCAGCAGCCCTAAGGGAACAGGCAGCACAGATACGCAGTATTTT. The chain combines TRBV7-9 with TRBJ2-3, with D possibly being TRBD1 (5 bases). Germline-derived CDR1 and CDR2 are SEHNR and FQNEAQ (reference sequence). Trimming removed 5 bases from V and 0 bases from J, with 15 bases in between. The CDR3 totals 16 residues.

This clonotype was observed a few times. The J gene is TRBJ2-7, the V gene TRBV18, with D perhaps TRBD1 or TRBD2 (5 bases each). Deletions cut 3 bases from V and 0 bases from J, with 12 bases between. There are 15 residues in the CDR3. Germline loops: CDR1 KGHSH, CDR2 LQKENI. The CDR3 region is CASSPRDVGSYEQYF. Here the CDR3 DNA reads TGTGCCAGCTCACCCAGGGACGTCGGCTCCTACGAGCAGTACTTC.

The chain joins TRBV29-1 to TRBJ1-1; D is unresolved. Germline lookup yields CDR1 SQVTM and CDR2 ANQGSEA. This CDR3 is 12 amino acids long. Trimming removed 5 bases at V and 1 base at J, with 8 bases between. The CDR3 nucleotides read TGCAGCGTTAATCAGGCGAACACTGAAGCTTTCTTT. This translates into CSVNQANTEAFF.

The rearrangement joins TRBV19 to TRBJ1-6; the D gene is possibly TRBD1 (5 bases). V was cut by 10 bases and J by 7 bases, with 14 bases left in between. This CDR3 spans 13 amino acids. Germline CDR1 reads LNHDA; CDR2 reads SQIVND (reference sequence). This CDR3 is CATHGKGNSPLHF. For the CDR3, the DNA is TGTGCCACCCACGGGAAGGGGAATTCACCCCTCCACTTT. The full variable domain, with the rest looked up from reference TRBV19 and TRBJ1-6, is DGGITQSPKYLFRKEGQNVTLSCEQNLNHDAMYWYRQDPGQGLRLIYYSQIVNDFQKGDIAEGYSVSREKKESFPLTVTSAQKNPTAFYLCATHGKGNSPLHFGNGTRLTVT.

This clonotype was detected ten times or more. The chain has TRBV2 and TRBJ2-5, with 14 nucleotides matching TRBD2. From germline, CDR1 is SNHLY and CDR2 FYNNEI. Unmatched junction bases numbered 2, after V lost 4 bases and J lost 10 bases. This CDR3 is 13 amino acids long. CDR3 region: CASSAGLAGDQYF. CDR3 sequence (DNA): TGTGCCAGCAGTGCGGGACTAGCGGGGGACCAGTACTTC.

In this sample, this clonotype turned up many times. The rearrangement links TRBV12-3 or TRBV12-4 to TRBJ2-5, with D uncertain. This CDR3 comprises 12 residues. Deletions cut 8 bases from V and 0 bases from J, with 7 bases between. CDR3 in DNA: TGTGCCAGCGGGCTAGACCAAGAGACCCAGTACTTC. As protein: CASGLDQETQYF.

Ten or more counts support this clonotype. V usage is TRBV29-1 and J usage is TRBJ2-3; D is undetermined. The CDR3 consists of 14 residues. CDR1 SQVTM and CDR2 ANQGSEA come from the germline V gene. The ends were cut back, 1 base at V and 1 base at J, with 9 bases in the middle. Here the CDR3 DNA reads TGCAGCGTTGAAGGTTTGGACGGCACAGATACGCAGTATTTT. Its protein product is CSVEGLDGTDTQYF.